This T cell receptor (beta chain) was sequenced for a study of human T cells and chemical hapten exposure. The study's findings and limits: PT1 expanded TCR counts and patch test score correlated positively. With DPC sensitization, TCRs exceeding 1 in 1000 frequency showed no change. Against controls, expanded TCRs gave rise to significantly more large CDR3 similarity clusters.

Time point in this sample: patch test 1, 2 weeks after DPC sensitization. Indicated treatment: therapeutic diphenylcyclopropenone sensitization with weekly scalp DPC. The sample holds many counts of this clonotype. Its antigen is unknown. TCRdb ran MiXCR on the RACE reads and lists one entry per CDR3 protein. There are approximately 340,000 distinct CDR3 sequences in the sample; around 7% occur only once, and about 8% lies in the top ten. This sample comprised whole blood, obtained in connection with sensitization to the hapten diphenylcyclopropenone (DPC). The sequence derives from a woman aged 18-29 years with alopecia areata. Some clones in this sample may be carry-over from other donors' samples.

The CDR3 DNA reads TGTGCCAGCAGCGTTGGGGGAGTGCAGGCGCAGTATTTT. Amino acid sequence: CASSVGGVQAQYF. V and J are TRBV9 and TRBJ2-3, with D possibly being TRBD1 or TRBD2 (5 bases each). CDR3 length equals 13 residues. V gave up 2 bases and J gave up 10 bases, with 14 bases separating them. Germline V lookup: CDR1 SGDLS, CDR2 YYNGEE.